The clone carrying this T cell receptor beta chain was seen more than once but under ten times. As yet, its antigen is unknown. Between the trimmed V and J ends, which lost 2 bases and 12 bases, there was a span of 14 bases. CDR1 and CDR2 (germline): SGHTA, FQGTGA. This CDR3 comprises 12 residues. This entry belongs to a study of T cell repertoires in cytomegalovirus infection. TCRdb itself ran the reads through MiXCR, one entry per CDR3 protein. Of some 560,000 distinct CDR3 sequences listed, about 40% are singletons. The TCR sequence derives from a human donor in good health (CMV status not recorded). Some clones in this sample may be carry-over from other donors' samples. Here the sequenced sample was cultured PBMCs, taken from culture after CMV antigen stimulation. This chain uses TRBV7-3 with TRBJ2-7; D gene unclear. CDR3 bases: TGTGCCAGCAGCTTAGACGTCCGAGTACGGTACTTC. Amino acids: CASSLDVRVRYF.